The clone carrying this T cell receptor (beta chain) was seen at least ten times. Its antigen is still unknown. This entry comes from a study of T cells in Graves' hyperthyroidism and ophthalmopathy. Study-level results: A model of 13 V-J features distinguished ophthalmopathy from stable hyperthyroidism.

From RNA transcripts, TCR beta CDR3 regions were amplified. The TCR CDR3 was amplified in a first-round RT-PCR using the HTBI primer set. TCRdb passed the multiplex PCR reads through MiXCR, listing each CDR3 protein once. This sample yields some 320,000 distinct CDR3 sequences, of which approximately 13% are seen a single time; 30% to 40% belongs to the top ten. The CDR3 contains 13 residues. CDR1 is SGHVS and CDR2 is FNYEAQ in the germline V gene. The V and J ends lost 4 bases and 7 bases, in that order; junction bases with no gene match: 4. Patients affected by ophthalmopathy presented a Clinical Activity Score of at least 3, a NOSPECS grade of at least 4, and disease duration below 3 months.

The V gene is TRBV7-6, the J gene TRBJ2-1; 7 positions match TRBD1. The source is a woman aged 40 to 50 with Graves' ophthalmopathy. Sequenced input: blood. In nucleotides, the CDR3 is TGTGCCAGCAGCTCGGGACAGACTAATGAGCAGTTCTTC. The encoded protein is CASSSGQTNEQFF.